Only a few counts were recorded for the clone carrying this TCR beta chain. Its antigen is still unknown. The germline V gene encodes CDR1 SGHAT and CDR2 FQNNGV. The CDR3 covers 14 residues. The V and J ends lost 4 bases and 5 bases respectively, with 15 bases between them. The sample belongs to a study of shared clonotypes between healthy human individuals. Some clones are missing from TCRdb's copy, which holds only in-frame ones; the method was immunoSEQ multiplex PCR. The sample comprises about 710,000 clones, roughly 72% of which are singletons, and more than 1.5% rests with the top ten. General study results and limits: Larger richness was generally estimated for naive than memory subsets.

The material sequenced was memory CD4+ T cells sorted from blood. Specified subset: CD45RA-negative fraction. The chain carries TRBV11-2 and TRBJ2-7, with D possibly TRBD2 on 6 matching bases. The TCR originated in a woman in her twenties or thirties in good health. The CDR3 DNA reads as TGTGCCAGCAGCTCGGGACTGATGTTCGACGAGCAGTACTTC. As protein: CASSSGLMFDEQYF.